Sequencing of this T cell receptor beta chain was carried out in a study of molecular identifiers for immune sequencing clone quantification. TCRdb analysed the PCR reads with MiXCR anew, one entry per CDR3 protein. The sample yields approximately 54,000 distinct CDR3 sequences, around 27% seen once. CDR1 and CDR2 (germline): SGHAT, FQNNGV. Trimming stripped 2 bases from V and 5 bases from J, with 12 bases between. CDR3 size: 14 residues. The source material was naive CD8+ T cells from blood, with Jurkat cell RNA spiked in. Noted subset: FACS-sorted CD8+CD4-CCR7+CD45RA+ naive T cells. The source of this sequence is a human donor in good health. Some libraries in this study had Jurkat cell RNA spiked in. The chain employs TRBV11-2 and TRBJ1-1; possibly TRBD1 for D (5 bases). DNA for the CDR3: TGTGCCAGCAGCTTACAGGGCGGAGGGACTGAAGCTTTCTTT. Residues: CASSLQGGGTEAFF.